A selection of T cell receptor beta chains follows, all from one sample in a study of blood T cells in healthy people across ages. TCRdb used MiXCR to reprocess the 5' RACE reads, holding one entry per CDR3 protein. The table lists some 760,000 distinct CDR3 sequences, about 25% of them singletons, with roughly 9% in the top ten. Separately, the same data were catalogued under a study of T cells of mothers and their children.

Source material: blood. The receptors were gathered from a boy between 10 and 17 years old in good health. The CDR3 runs from the conserved cysteine through the conserved F or W. The D gene is left open where the match is weak. A clone size is listed for some rows: how often the clone was seen (once, few, many), or a class if it is expanded.

D gene,clone size,J gene,V gene,CDR3 protein,CDR3 DNA
-,-,TRBJ1-2,TRBV24-1,CATSDLYSDYGYTF,TGTGCCACCAGTGATTTGTACTCTGACTATGGCTACACCTTC
-,few,TRBJ2-4,TRBV6-1,CASSGDPVLAKNIQYF,TGTGCCAGCAGTGGAGATCCCGTTCTAGCCAAAAACATTCAGTACTTC
-,few,TRBJ2-2,TRBV20-1,CSARSEATGELFF,TGCAGTGCTAGGTCAGAGGCGACCGGGGAGCTGTTTTTT
-,-,TRBJ2-3,TRBV29-1,CSHRDGYTDTQYF,TGCAGCCACCGGGACGGGTACACAGATACGCAGTATTTT
TRBD1,-,TRBJ1-2,TRBV5-1,CASSAEGGNYGYTF,TGCGCCAGCAGCGCGGAAGGGGGCAACTATGGCTACACCTTC
-,-,TRBJ2-1,TRBV29-1,CSVKGPSSYNEQFF,TGCAGCGTTAAAGGACCAAGCTCCTACAATGAGCAGTTCTTC
TRBD2,few,TRBJ2-3,TRBV14,CASSQERVDSLAGRTDTQYF,TGTGCCAGCAGCCAAGAGCGGGTCGATTCACTAGCGGGGAGGACAGATACGCAGTATTTT
TRBD1,-,TRBJ2-5,TRBV20-1,CSARVLKGGQGTQHF,TGCAGTGCTAGAGTGTTAAAAGGGGGCCAAGGGACCCAGCACTTC
TRBD1,-,TRBJ2-6,TRBV6-6,CASSDRQGSISGANVLTF,TGTGCCAGCAGTGACAGACAGGGTAGCATCTCTGGGGCCAACGTCCTGACTTTC
TRBD2,few,TRBJ2-7,TRBV10-2,CASSESTGGSSYEQYF,TGCGCCAGCAGTGAGTCGACCGGCGGGAGCTCCTACGAGCAGTACTTC
-,-,TRBJ1-1,TRBV6-1,CASSGPTRVEAFF,TGTGCCAGCAGTGGACCGACGAGGGTTGAAGCTTTCTTT
TRBD1,-,TRBJ1-4,TRBV7-9,CASSLSGVDRGGEKLFF,TGTGCCAGCAGCTTATCCGGGGTGGACAGGGGAGGCGAAAAACTGTTTTTT
-,-,TRBJ2-5,TRBV6-1,CASSRDLKIETQYF,TGTGCCAGCAGTCGGGACTTGAAAATTGAGACCCAGTACTTC
-,-,TRBJ2-2,TRBV6-2/TRBV6-3,CASIGARLNSEELFF,TGTGCCAGCATTGGTGCTAGATTAAATTCGGAGGAGCTGTTTTTT
-,-,TRBJ2-1,TRBV4-1,CASSHLSSGHEQFF,TGCGCCAGCAGCCACCTATCGAGCGGGCATGAGCAGTTCTTC
-,few,TRBJ1-2,TRBV12-3/TRBV12-4,CASSLGWSGYTF,TGTGCCAGCAGTTTAGGGTGGTCTGGCTACACCTTC
-,few,TRBJ1-6,TRBV15,CATSKWTQSVPLHF,TGTGCCACCAGCAAATGGACACAAAGTGTACCCCTCCACTTT
-,-,TRBJ2-3,TRBV20-1,CSARDLGGLTDTQYF,TGCAGTGCTAGAGATCTTGGCGGACTCACAGATACGCAGTATTTT
-,few,TRBJ1-3,TRBV29-1,CSAGASPGNTIYF,TGCAGCGCCGGGGCGTCTCCTGGAAACACCATATATTTT
-,few,TRBJ2-6,TRBV25-1,CASSEWGVEGSGANVLTF,TGTGCCAGCAGTGAATGGGGGGTCGAGGGGTCTGGGGCCAACGTCCTGACTTTC
TRBD1,-,TRBJ2-3,TRBV10-3,CAITRNRGFNTDTQYF,TGTGCCATCACTAGAAACAGGGGGTTCAACACAGATACGCAGTATTTT
-,few,TRBJ1-1,TRBV3-1,CASSQETRSPLSEAFF,TGTGCCAGCAGCCAAGAAACCCGATCCCCACTCTCTGAAGCTTTCTTT
TRBD1,few,TRBJ1-2,TRBV12-3/TRBV12-4,CASSLRDRADGYTF,TGTGCCAGCAGTTTACGGGACAGGGCGGATGGCTACACCTTC
TRBD1,-,TRBJ2-7,TRBV14,CASSWTGVSYEQYF,TGTGCCAGCAGCTGGACAGGGGTGTCCTACGAGCAGTACTTC
TRBD2,few,TRBJ2-5,TRBV28,CASSPGLAGWETQYF,TGTGCCAGCAGCCCCGGACTAGCGGGTTGGGAGACCCAGTACTTC
-,-,TRBJ1-1,TRBV3-1,CASSQDGGYLNTEAFF,TGTGCCAGCAGCCAAGATGGGGGGTACCTGAACACTGAAGCTTTCTTT
-,-,TRBJ2-1,TRBV27,CASSLYRLAESSYNEQFF,TGTGCCAGCAGTTTATATCGGTTAGCGGAAAGCTCCTACAATGAGCAGTTCTTC
-,-,TRBJ1-2,TRBV29-1,CSVVFSENYGYTF,TGCAGCGTTGTGTTTTCGGAGAACTATGGCTACACCTTC
TRBD2,-,TRBJ2-5,TRBV6-5,CASSSGGSWETQYF,TGTGCCAGCAGTTCCGGCGGGAGTTGGGAGACCCAGTACTTC
-,-,TRBJ2-5,TRBV7-3,CASSPKGSGGPGSETQYF,TGTGCCAGCAGCCCCAAGGGGAGTGGGGGGCCGGGTTCTGAGACCCAGTACTTC
TRBD1,-,TRBJ2-7,TRBV6-1,CASSGDRDRGKGEQYF,TGTGCCAGCAGTGGCGACCGGGACAGGGGTAAGGGCGAGCAGTACTTC
TRBD1,few,TRBJ2-7,TRBV2,CASLPGQGLYEQYF,TGTGCCAGTTTACCGGGACAGGGGCTCTACGAGCAGTACTTC
TRBD1,-,TRBJ1-1,TRBV10-3,CAISEDRGKAFF,TGTGCCATCAGTGAGGACAGGGGTAAAGCTTTCTTT
-,-,TRBJ2-6,TRBV7-3,CASSLSGISGANVLTF,TGTGCCAGCAGCTTATCGGGGATCTCTGGGGCCAACGTCCTGACTTTC
-,few,TRBJ2-5,TRBV13,CASSPRQGGWEGETQYF,TGTGCCAGCAGTCCTCGCCAGGGGGGTTGGGAAGGAGAGACCCAGTACTTC
-,-,TRBJ2-6,TRBV20-1,CSAQKDVFSGANVLTF,TGCAGTGCTCAAAAGGACGTATTTTCTGGGGCCAACGTCCTGACTTTC
-,-,TRBJ2-1,TRBV3-1,CASRGGQRSYNEQFF,TGTGCCAGCAGGGGAGGCCAGAGATCCTACAATGAGCAGTTCTTC
-,few,TRBJ2-4,TRBV9,CASSVEAGATPNIQYF,TGTGCCAGCAGCGTAGAGGCGGGGGCTACCCCGAACATTCAGTACTTC
TRBD1,-,TRBJ2-7,TRBV27,CASRATGANYEQYF,TGTGCCAGCAGGGCGACAGGGGCAAATTACGAGCAGTACTTC
-,few,TRBJ1-2,TRBV27,CASSSSGGLYGYTF,TGTGCCAGCAGTTCGTCCGGGGGGCTCTATGGCTACACCTTC
-,few,TRBJ2-3,TRBV7-3,CASSRALGGPDTQYF,TGTGCCAGCAGCCGGGCCCTAGGTGGCCCAGATACGCAGTATTTT
-,few,TRBJ2-7,TRBV7-6,CASSLMQGSYEQYF,TGTGCCAGCAGCTTAATGCAGGGTTCCTACGAGCAGTACTTC
-,-,TRBJ1-1,TRBV29-1,CSAIGQLSNTEAFF,TGCAGCGCAATAGGACAGCTTAGTAACACTGAAGCTTTCTTT
-,few,TRBJ2-4,TRBV6-1,CASKGTIQYF,TGTGCCAGCAAGGGGACCATTCAGTACTTC
-,few,TRBJ2-5,TRBV18,CASSRDETQYF,TGTGCCAGCTCACGGGACGAGACCCAGTACTTC
-,-,TRBJ2-5,TRBV5-1,CASSLEFSGVETQYF,TGCGCCAGCAGCTTGGAATTTTCAGGGGTCGAGACCCAGTACTTC
-,-,TRBJ2-5,TRBV10-3,CAINRALQETQYF,TGTGCCATCAACCGCGCGCTTCAAGAGACCCAGTACTTC
-,once,TRBJ2-6,TRBV19,CASSILVGGANVLTF,TGTGCCAGTAGTATTTTGGTGGGAGGGGCCAACGTCCTGACTTTC
TRBD1,-,TRBJ1-4,TRBV6-1,CASRSDRGPGNEKLFF,TGTGCCAGCAGATCTGACAGGGGGCCGGGTAATGAAAAACTGTTTTTT
-,few,TRBJ2-4,TRBV7-2,CASSLRPPESQENIQYF,TGTGCCAGCAGCTTACGCCCTCCAGAGAGCCAAGAAAACATTCAGTACTTC
-,-,TRBJ2-7,TRBV11-2,CASSVAGTPYEQYF,TGTGCCAGCAGCGTCGCCGGGACCCCCTACGAGCAGTACTTC